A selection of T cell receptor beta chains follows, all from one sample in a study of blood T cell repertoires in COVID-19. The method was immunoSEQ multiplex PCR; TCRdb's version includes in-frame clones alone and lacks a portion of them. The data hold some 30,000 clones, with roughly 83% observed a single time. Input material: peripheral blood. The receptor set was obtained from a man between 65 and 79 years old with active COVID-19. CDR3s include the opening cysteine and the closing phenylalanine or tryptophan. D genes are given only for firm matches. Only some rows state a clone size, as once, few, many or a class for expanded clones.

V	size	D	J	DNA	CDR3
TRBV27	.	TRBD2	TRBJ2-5	TGTGCCAGCAGTTTGCTAGCGGAAGAGACCCAGTACTTC	CASSLLAEETQYF
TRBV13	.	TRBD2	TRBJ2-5	TGTGCCAGCAGCTCCCCCCGGTTGACTAGCCGGGAAGAGACCCAGTACTTC	CASSSPRLTSREETQYF
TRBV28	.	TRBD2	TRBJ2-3	TGTGCCAGCAGTGCCGGACTAGCGGGAGGGTTAGATACGCAGTATTTT	CASSAGLAGGLDTQYF
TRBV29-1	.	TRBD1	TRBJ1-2	TGCAGCGTTGAACGAGGACAGGGTGTGTATGGCTACACCTTC	CSVERGQGVYGYTF
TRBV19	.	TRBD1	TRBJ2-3	TGTGCCAGTAGTACGGGACAGGCTTTACGAGATACGCAGTATTTT	CASSTGQALRDTQYF
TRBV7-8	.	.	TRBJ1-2	TGTGCCAGCAGCTCTTACCCGGGAGTAACCATCTATGGCTACACCTTC	CASSSYPGVTIYGYTF
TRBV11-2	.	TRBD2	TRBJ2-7	TGTGCCAGCAGCTTAGCTGTAGGTAGCGGGAGACTTTACGAGCAGTACTTC	CASSLAVGSGRLYEQYF
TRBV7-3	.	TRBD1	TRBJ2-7	TGTGCCAGCAGCTTAATTGTCTGGGACAGGGGAATCTACGAGCAGTACTTC	CASSLIVWDRGIYEQYF
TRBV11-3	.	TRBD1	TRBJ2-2	TGTGCCAGCAGCTCGGGACAGGGAGACACCGGGGAGCTGTTTTTT	CASSSGQGDTGELFF
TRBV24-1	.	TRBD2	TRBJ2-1	TGTGCCACCAGTGACTATAGAACTAGCGGGGGGGTCGGCGAGCAGTTCTTC	CATSDYRTSGGVGEQFF
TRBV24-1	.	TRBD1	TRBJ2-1	TGTGCCACCGGGGACAGCAGCAATGAGCAGTTCTTC	CATGDSSNEQFF
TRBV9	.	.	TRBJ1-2	TGTGCCAGCAGCCCCCAGGAGGGCGGCTATGGCTACACCTTC	CASSPQEGGYGYTF
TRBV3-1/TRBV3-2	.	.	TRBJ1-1	TGTGCCAGCAGCCAATTCAGGGAAATGAACACTGAAGCTTTCTTT	CASSQFREMNTEAFF
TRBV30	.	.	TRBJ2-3	TGTGCCTGGAGTACGGGGGATGGAAATACGCAGTATTTT	CAWSTGDGNTQYF
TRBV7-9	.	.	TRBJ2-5	TGTGCCAGCAGCTTATTTGTCGCGTCAGAGACCCAGTACTTC	CASSLFVASETQYF
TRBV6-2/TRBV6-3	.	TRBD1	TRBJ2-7	TGTGCCAGCAGCTGGACAGGTATTTACGAGCAGTACTTC	CASSWTGIYEQYF
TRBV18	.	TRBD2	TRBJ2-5	TGTGCCAGCTCACCAACTAGCGGGGGAGCTCGGACCCAGTACTTC	CASSPTSGGARTQYF
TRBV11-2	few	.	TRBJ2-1	TGTGCCAGCAGCTACCGACTCGACAATGAGCAGTTCTTC	CASSYRLDNEQFF
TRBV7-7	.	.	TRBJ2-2	TGTGCTAGCAGCTTCACAGGGACCACCGGGGAGCTGTTTTTT	CASSFTGTTGELFF
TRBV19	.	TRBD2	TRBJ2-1	TGTGCCAGTAGTATCATCTCTCTAGCGGGGAATGAGCAGTTCTTC	CASSIISLAGNEQFF
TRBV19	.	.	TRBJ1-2	TGTGCCAGTGAGGCGACAGGCCTTAACTATGGCTACACCTTC	CASEATGLNYGYTF
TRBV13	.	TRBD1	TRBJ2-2	TGTGCCAGCAGCTTCCGGGACAGGGGAGTTCCCACCGGGGAGCTGTTTTTT	CASSFRDRGVPTGELFF
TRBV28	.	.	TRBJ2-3	TGTGCCAGCACCGGGAACACAGATACGCAGTATTTT	CASTGNTDTQYF
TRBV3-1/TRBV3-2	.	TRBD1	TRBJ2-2	TGTGCCAGCAGCCAAGGGGACAGGTTCGCAAACACCGGGGAGCTGTTTTTT	CASSQGDRFANTGELFF
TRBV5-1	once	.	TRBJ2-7	TGCGCCAGCAGCTTGGCAGGGGGGCCCTACGAGCAGTACTTC	CASSLAGGPYEQYF
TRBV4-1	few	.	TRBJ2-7	TGCGCCAGCAGCCCTATAGACAGAAAGGCATCCTCCTACGAGCAGTACTTC	CASSPIDRKASSYEQYF